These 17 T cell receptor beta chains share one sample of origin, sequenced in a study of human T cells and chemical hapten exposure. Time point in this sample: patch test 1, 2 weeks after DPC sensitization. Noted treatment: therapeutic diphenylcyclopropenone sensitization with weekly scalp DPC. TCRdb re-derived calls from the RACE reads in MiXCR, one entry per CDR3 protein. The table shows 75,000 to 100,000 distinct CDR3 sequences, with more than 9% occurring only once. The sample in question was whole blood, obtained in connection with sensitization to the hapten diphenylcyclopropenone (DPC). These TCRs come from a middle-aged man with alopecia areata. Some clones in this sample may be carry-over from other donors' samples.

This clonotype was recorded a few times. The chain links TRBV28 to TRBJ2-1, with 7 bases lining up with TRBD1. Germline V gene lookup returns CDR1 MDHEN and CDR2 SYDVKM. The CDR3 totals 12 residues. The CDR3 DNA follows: TGTGGCTCTACCGGGACAGAGAATGAGCAGTTCTTC. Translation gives CGSTGTENEQFF.

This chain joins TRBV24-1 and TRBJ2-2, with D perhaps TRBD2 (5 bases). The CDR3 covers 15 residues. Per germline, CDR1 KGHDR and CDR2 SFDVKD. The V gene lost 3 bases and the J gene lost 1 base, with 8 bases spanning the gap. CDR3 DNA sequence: TGTGCCACCAGTGATCTGACTAAGAACACCGGGGAGCTGTTTTTT. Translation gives CATSDLTKNTGELFF.

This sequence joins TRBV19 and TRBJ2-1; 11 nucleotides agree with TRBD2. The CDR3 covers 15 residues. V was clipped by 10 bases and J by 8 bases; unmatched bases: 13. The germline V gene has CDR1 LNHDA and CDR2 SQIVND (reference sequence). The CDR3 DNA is TGTGCCACAAAAGAAACGACTAGCGGGATCGATGAGCAGTTCTTC. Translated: CATKETTSGIDEQFF.

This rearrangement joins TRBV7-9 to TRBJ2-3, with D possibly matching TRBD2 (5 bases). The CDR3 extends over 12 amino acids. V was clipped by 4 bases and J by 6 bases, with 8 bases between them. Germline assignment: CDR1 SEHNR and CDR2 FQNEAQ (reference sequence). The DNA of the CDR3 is TGTGCCAGCAGCTGGGAGATGGATACGCAGTATTTT. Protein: CASSWEMDTQYF.

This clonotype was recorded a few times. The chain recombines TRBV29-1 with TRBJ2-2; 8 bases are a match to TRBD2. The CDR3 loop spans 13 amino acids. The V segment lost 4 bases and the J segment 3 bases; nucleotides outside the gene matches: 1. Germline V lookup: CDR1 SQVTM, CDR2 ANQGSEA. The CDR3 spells CSVGREDTGELFF. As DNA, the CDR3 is TGCAGCGTTGGGCGGGAGGACACCGGGGAGCTGTTTTTT.

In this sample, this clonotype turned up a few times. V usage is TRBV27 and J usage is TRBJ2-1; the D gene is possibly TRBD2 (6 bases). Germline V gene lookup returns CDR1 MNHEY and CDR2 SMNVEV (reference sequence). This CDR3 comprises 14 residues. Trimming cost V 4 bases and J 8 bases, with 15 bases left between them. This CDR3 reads CASSSLTRGHEQFF. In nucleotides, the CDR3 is TGTGCCAGCAGTTCCTTGACTAGGGGCCATGAGCAGTTCTTC.

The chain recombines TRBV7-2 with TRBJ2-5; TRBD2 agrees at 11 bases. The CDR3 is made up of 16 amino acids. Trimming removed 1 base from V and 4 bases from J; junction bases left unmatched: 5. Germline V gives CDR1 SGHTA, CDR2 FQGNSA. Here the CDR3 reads CASSLGLAGGRETQYF. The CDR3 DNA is TGTGCCAGCAGCTTAGGGCTAGCGGGAGGAAGAGAGACCCAGTACTTC.

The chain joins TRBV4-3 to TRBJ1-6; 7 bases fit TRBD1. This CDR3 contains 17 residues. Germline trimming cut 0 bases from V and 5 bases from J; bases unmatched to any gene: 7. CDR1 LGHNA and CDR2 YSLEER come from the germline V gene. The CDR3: CASSQDRQGTNNSPLHF. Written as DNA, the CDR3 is TGCGCCAGCAGCCAAGATAGACAGGGAACGAATAATTCACCCCTCCACTTT.

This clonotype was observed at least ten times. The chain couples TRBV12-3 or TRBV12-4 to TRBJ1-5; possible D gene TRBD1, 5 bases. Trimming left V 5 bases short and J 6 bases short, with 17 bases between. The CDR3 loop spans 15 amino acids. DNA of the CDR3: TGTGCCAGCAGTCCCCCGGGGGGATCGGGTCAGCCCCAGCATTTT. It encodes CASSPPGGSGQPQHF.

The CDR3 loop is CASSVMEDTQYF. The CDR3 nucleotides read TGTGCCAGCAGCGTAATGGAGGATACGCAGTATTTT. The chain has TRBV9 and TRBJ2-3; D not certain. The V gene lost 1 base and the J gene lost 6 bases, with 6 bases spanning the gap. Germline CDR1 SGDLS, CDR2 YYNGEE. This CDR3 is 12 amino acids long.

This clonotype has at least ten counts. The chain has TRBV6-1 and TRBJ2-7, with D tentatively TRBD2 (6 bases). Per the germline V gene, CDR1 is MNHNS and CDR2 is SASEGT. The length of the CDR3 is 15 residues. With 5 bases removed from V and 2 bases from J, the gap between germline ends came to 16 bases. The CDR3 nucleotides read TGTGCCAGCAGTATACTAGCAACCGGCACCTACGAGCAGTACGTC. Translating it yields CASSILATGTYEQYV.

CDR3 sequence reads: CASSEVAGGSYEQYV. The CDR3 region has the DNA TGTGCCAGCAGTGAGGTAGCGGGCGGATCCTACGAGCAGTACGTC. The chain has TRBV6-1 and TRBJ2-7, with 7 bases aligning to TRBD2. Germline V gene data show CDR1 as MNHNS and CDR2 as SASEGT. This CDR3 is built from 15 residues. Trimming at V came to 3 bases and at J to 1 base, leaving 6 bases not matched to a gene.

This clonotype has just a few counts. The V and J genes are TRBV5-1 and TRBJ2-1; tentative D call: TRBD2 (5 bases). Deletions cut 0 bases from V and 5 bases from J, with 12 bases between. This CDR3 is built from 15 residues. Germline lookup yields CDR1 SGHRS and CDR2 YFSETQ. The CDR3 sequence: CASSLAGSTDNEQFF. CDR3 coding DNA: TGCGCCAGCAGCTTGGCGGGGAGTACCGACAATGAGCAGTTCTTC.

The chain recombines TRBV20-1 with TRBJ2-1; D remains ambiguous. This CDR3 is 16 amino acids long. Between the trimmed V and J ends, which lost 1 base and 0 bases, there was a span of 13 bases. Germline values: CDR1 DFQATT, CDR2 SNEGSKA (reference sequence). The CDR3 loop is CSARAGLSSSYNEQFF. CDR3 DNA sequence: TGCAGTGCTAGAGCGGGCCTTTCGAGCTCCTACAATGAGCAGTTCTTC.

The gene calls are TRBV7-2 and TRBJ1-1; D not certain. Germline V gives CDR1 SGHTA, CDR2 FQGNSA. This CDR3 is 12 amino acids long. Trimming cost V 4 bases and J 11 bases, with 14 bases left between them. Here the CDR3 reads CASSSDRPTAFF. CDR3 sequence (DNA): TGTGCCAGCAGCTCTGATAGGCCGACGGCTTTCTTT.

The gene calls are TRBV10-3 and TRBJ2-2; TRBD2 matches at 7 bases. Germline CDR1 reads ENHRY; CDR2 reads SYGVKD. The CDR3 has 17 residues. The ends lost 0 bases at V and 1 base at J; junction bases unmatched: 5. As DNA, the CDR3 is TGTGCCATCAGTGAGTCGGGGAGGGGCTTGAACACCGGGGAGCTGTTTTTT. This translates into CAISESGRGLNTGELFF.

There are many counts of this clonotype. The DNA of the CDR3 is TGCAGCGTCAGAAGCGGGAACGGGGATACGCAGTATTTT. Translated: CSVRSGNGDTQYF. The chain employs TRBV29-1 and TRBJ2-3, with 7 bases identical to TRBD2. Trimming took 6 bases from V and 6 from J; bases not matched to a gene: 9. The CDR3 has 13 amino acids. Germline loops: CDR1 SQVTM, CDR2 ANQGSEA.